This TCR beta chain originates from a study of early T cells in non-severe SARS-CoV-2 infection. Across the whole study: Chains stayed unpaired after sequencing of bulk RNA from unsorted whole blood.

This clonotype was found a few times. Its cognate antigen is unknown. Study conclusions and caveats: VDJdb matching, biased toward anti-spike CD8 responses, missed private and CD4 specificities.

In the library, individual cDNA molecules carried attached unique molecular identifiers. One entry per CDR3 protein, called by TCRdb with MiXCR from the 5' RACE reads. Of around 94,000 distinct CDR3 sequences in the sample, about an eighth were seen once. The ends were cut back, 5 bases at V and 2 bases at J, with 1 base in the middle. Germline V lookup: CDR1 MDHEN, CDR2 SYDVKM. The length of the CDR3 is 11 residues. This chain joins TRBV28 and TRBJ1-5; D uncertain. The source is an adult who was a healthcare worker with PCR-confirmed SARS-CoV-2 infection or an uninfected control (not recorded which). Input material: whole blood. CDR3 nucleotide sequence: TGTGCCAGCAGTGGCAATCAGCCCCAGCATTTT. Translating gives CASSGNQPQHF.